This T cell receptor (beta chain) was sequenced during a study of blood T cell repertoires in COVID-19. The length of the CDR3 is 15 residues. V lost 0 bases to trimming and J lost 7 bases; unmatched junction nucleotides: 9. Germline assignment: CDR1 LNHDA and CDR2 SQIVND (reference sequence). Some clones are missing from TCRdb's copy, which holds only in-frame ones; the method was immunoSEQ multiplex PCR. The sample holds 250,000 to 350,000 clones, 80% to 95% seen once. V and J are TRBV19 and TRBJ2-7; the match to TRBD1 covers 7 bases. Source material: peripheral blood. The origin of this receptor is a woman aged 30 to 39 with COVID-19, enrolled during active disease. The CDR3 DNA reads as TGTGCCAGTAGTATAGACCGGACAGGCGGATGGGAGCAGTACTTC. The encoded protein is CASSIDRTGGWEQYF.